Reported below is one TCR beta chain. Original data processing: The assay estimated nucleated cells by amplifying reference gene primers. The table came from immunoSEQ multiplex PCR; TCRdb's copy has only in-frame clones and leaves some out. V, J and clone size were drawn from that table, and D and trimming were deduced from the DNA. The sample lists 300,000 to 350,000 clones, roughly 87% occurring once. Deletions cut 6 bases from V and 2 bases from J, with 10 bases between. The CDR3 totals 13 residues. Germline assignment: CDR1 MNHEY and CDR2 SVGEGT. Enrollees, roughly 18 to 90 years old, lived in about two dozen US areas. Participants' own reports of clinical history determined their cohort assignment. Cohort 3 donors counted as recovered after two negative PCRs, clearance, or resolved symptoms. This sample is drawn from a study of blood T cell repertoires in COVID-19.

The chain uses TRBV6-2 or TRBV6-3 and TRBJ1-2; a possible D gene is TRBD1 (5 bases). The clonotype comes from a woman younger than 30 who had recovered from COVID-19. The sequencing input was PBMCs or T cells enriched from blood (not recorded which). The CDR3 DNA reads TGTGCCAGCAGCAACGCAGGGAACTATGGCTACACCTTC. It is translated as CASSNAGNYGYTF.